This passage covers 8 T cell receptor beta chains from one sample sequenced in a study of cytotoxic CD8 clonotypes in ibrutinib-treated CLL. Libraries were prepared by immunoSEQ multiplex PCR; TCRdb keeps only in-frame clonotypes and omits some of them. The top ten hold roughly 20% of the sample, which has tens of thousands of clones, around 60% seen once. The material sequenced was PBMCs, taken after 24 months of ibrutinib treatment. These receptors originate from a human donor with chronic lymphocytic leukemia.

J is TRBJ2-1 and V is TRBV15; 7 bases match TRBD1. Germline values: CDR1 LNHNV, CDR2 YYDKDF (reference sequence). The length of the CDR3 is 14 residues. The J segment lost 0 bases and the V segment lost 6 bases, leaving 2 bases of the junction unmatched. As DNA, the CDR3 is TGTGCCACCAGTACAGGGGACTCCTACAATGAGCAGTTCTTC. This codes for CATSTGDSYNEQFF.

DNA of the CDR3: TGCGCCAGCAGCCTTGATAGGGGAGCCAACACTGAAGCTTTCTTT. As protein: CASSLDRGANTEAFF. The gene calls are TRBV4-1 and TRBJ1-1; weak D call: TRBD1 (5 bases). Germline CDR1 and CDR2: MGHRA and YSYEKL. The CDR3 has 15 amino acids. With 4 bases removed from V and 2 bases from J, the gap between germline ends came to 14 bases.

This chain connects TRBV7-2 to TRBJ2-2; 7 bases are a match to TRBD2. This CDR3 region has 18 residues. The trim removed 1 base at V and 4 bases at J, leaving 12 bases unmatched. Germline-derived CDR1 and CDR2 are SGHTA and FQGNSA. The CDR3 region has the DNA TGTGCCAGCAGCTTAGGCTATGGGAGGGCGAGGAGCACCGGGGAGCTGTTTTTT. Amino acid sequence: CASSLGYGRARSTGELFF.

The gene calls are TRBV6-5 and TRBJ2-3; unclear D gene. The CDR3 sequence is 14 residues long. Looked up from germline, CDR1 is MNHEY and CDR2 is SVGAGI. Deletions cut 8 bases from V and 3 bases from J, with 15 bases between. As DNA, the CDR3 is TGTGCCAGCTCAGTTGTTTCCACAACAGATACGCAGTATTTT. Protein sequence: CASSVVSTTDTQYF.

The chain links TRBV6-1 to TRBJ1-1, with D uncertain. There are 13 residues in the CDR3. Between the trimmed V and J ends, which lost 7 bases and 1 base, there was a span of 10 bases. The V gene's germline CDR1 is MNHNS and CDR2 SASEGT. The DNA for the CDR3 is TGTGCCAGCAAACTAGAGAGGAACACTGAAGCTTTCTTT. It specifies CASKLERNTEAFF.

This clone was found a few times. V is TRBV28 and J is TRBJ2-2, with 12 bases identical to TRBD2. The CDR3 is made up of 16 amino acids. J lost 6 bases, V lost 7 bases, and 9 bases had no gene match. Germline-derived CDR1 and CDR2 are MDHEN and SYDVKM. This chain's CDR3 is CASKPPSGRASGELFF. CDR3 bases: TGTGCCAGCAAACCCCCTAGCGGGAGGGCCTCCGGGGAGCTGTTTTTT.

This chain links TRBV6-5 with TRBJ1-1; D is ambiguous. The CDR3 spans 13 residues. Germline V lookup: CDR1 MNHEY, CDR2 SVGAGI. V lost 7 bases to trimming and J lost 1 base, with 10 bases between them. The DNA for the CDR3 is TGTGCCAGCAATAGAAGGGCGAACACTGAAGCTTTCTTT. It encodes CASNRRANTEAFF.

This clone has only one observation. The chain carries TRBV5-6 and TRBJ2-1; no definite D call. The CDR3 totals 16 residues. Germline V lookup: CDR1 SGHDT, CDR2 YYEEEE. The V end was cut by 1 base, the J end by 4 bases, with 15 bases between. The CDR3 reads CASSLYSVSGYNEQFF. CDR3 nucleotides: TGTGCCAGCAGCTTGTACAGTGTATCTGGATACAATGAGCAGTTCTTC.